This T cell receptor beta chain originates from a study of shared clonotypes between healthy human individuals. As for this clone: Its antigen is not identified.

Study conclusions and caveats: Several donors had about 5.1% of their naive CD4 clonotypes in common.

Trimming cost V 5 bases and J 4 bases, with 11 bases left between them. The CDR3 totals 13 residues. Germline loops: CDR1 MDHEN, CDR2 SYDVKM. Generated by immunoSEQ multiplex PCR, the TCRdb table keeps only in-frame clones and is missing some. The sample contains 1,500,000 or so clones, roughly 97% of which appear only once. The TCR was taken from a man aged 30 to 45 in good health. Sequencing was carried out using naive CD4+ T cells sorted from blood. The subset denotes: CD45RA+ positively selected. This chain joins TRBV28 and TRBJ1-2, with a tentative D call TRBD1 (6 bases). CDR3 loop: CASSAGGPYGYTF. CDR3 nucleotides: TGTGCCAGCAGTGCGGGGGGGCCCTATGGCTACACCTTC.